Below are 19 T cell receptor beta chains sequenced from a single sample in a study of blood T cell repertoires in COVID-19. Produced via immunoSEQ multiplex PCR; TCRdb's table is partial and in-frame only. The sample consists of over 35,000 clones, around 81% of them appearing once. The specimen sequenced was peripheral blood. The receptors were gathered from a human donor in a cohort sampled during active COVID-19.

In DNA, the CDR3 is TGCGCCAGCAGCTTGGCCTCCCGAGGGTACGAGCAGTACTTC. It is translated as CASSLASRGYEQYF. V usage is TRBV5-1 and J usage is TRBJ2-7, with a tentative D call TRBD2 (5 bases). CDR1 SGHRS and CDR2 YFSETQ come from the germline V gene. The CDR3 totals 14 residues. Trimming pared 0 bases from V and 4 bases from J, leaving 11 bases between.

V gene TRBV6-5 combines with J gene TRBJ2-7, with D possibly TRBD1 on 6 matching bases. Trimming took off 6 bases at V and 0 bases at J, with 15 bases between the two ends. The germline V gene has CDR1 MNHEY and CDR2 SVGAGI. The CDR3 is 15 residues long. The CDR3 DNA is TGTGCCAGCAGCCACCGTAACAGGGACTCCTACGAGCAGTACTTC. Translating it yields CASSHRNRDSYEQYF.

The chain carries TRBV5-1 and TRBJ2-3; TRBD2 aligns across 13 bases. Trimming cost V 4 bases and J 0 bases; bases outside gene matches: 14. CDR3 length equals 20 residues. The germline gives CDR1 SGHRS, CDR2 YFSETQ. CDR3 sequence: CASSAVPTSGGAYSTDTQYF. The CDR3 DNA is TGCGCCAGCAGCGCCGTCCCTACTAGCGGGGGGGCCTACAGCACAGATACGCAGTATTTT.

The rearrangement uses TRBV5-1 and TRBJ1-2, with D possibly being TRBD1 (5 bases). This CDR3 has 14 amino acids. Germline V CDR1 and CDR2: SGHRS, YFSETQ. V gave up 0 bases and J gave up 2 bases, with 8 bases separating them. The CDR3 is CASSLGQPNYGYTF. CDR3 coding DNA: TGCGCCAGCAGCTTGGGACAGCCAAACTATGGCTACACCTTC.

This chain links TRBV11-2 with TRBJ1-1, with 10 bases that match TRBD1. The CDR3 is 16 residues long. J lost 5 bases, V lost 5 bases, and 11 bases had no gene match. Per germline, CDR1 SGHAT and CDR2 FQNNGV. The DNA for the CDR3 is TGTGCCAGCAGCCCCCCCGGGGACAGGGGCAGTACTGAAGCTTTCTTT. Amino acids: CASSPPGDRGSTEAFF.

The CDR3: CASSQEPAGGGFDEQFF. DNA of the CDR3: TGTGCCAGCAGCCAAGAACCAGCAGGGGGCGGATTCGATGAGCAGTTCTTC. The V gene is TRBV4-2, the J gene TRBJ2-1; 8 nucleotides match TRBD1. The CDR3 runs to 17 residues. V was clipped by 0 bases and J by 8 bases; unmatched bases: 12. The germline CDR1 and CDR2 sequences are LGHNA and YNFKEQ.

This clone was observed a handful of times. The chain links TRBV3-1 (or the pseudogene TRBV3-2) to TRBJ1-2; 7 bases agree with TRBD1. Germline V gene data show CDR1 as LGHDT and CDR2 as YNNKEL (reference sequence). The CDR3 loop spans 13 amino acids. J gave up 8 bases and V 4 bases, and 7 bases lay outside the gene matches. CDR3 in amino acids: CASSLATGWGYTF. Written as DNA, the CDR3 is TGTGCCAGCAGCCTAGCGACAGGGTGGGGCTACACCTTC.

The V gene is TRBV15, the J gene TRBJ1-1, with D perhaps matching TRBD1 (5 bases). CDR1 and CDR2 (germline): LNHNV, YYDKDF (reference sequence). CDR3 size: 13 residues. The V end was cut by 5 bases, the J end by 1 base, with 8 bases between. The CDR3 loop is CATSLDRNTEAFF. The CDR3 DNA sequence: TGTGCCACCAGCCTAGACAGGAACACTGAAGCTTTCTTT.

CDR3 in DNA: TGTGCCAGCAGCTTTCAGAAAAACACTGAAGCTTTCTTT. This codes for CASSFQKNTEAFF. V gene TRBV11-3 combines with J gene TRBJ1-1; D not certain. CDR1 is SGHNT and CDR2 is YENEEA in the germline V gene. Trimming shortened V by 3 bases and J by 2 bases, and 7 bases separated the two germline ends. The CDR3 contains 13 residues.

The rearrangement uses TRBV6-2 or TRBV6-3 and TRBJ2-7; 9 nucleotides agree with TRBD1. This CDR3 is 14 amino acids long. Germline V gene sequence: CDR1 MNHEY, CDR2 SVGEGT. V dropped 6 bases and J dropped 3; count of bases not matched to a gene: 6. CDR3 in amino acids: CASSNRDRDYEQYF. CDR3 nucleotide sequence: TGTGCCAGCAGCAACCGGGACAGGGACTACGAGCAGTACTTC.

This sequence joins TRBV18 and TRBJ2-3, with TRBD1 as a possible D gene (6 bases). From germline, CDR1 is KGHSH and CDR2 LQKENI. The CDR3 is 15 amino acids. Deletions cut 1 base from V and 0 bases from J, with 8 bases between. CDR3 amino acids: CASSPQQGSTDTQYF. In DNA form, the CDR3 reads TGTGCCAGCTCACCACAACAGGGAAGCACAGATACGCAGTATTTT.

The chain links TRBV4-2 to TRBJ1-5; 7 bases align to TRBD1. The trim removed 6 bases at V and 3 bases at J, leaving 5 bases unmatched. Per the germline V gene, CDR1 is LGHNA and CDR2 is YNFKEQ. The CDR3 covers 14 residues. CDR3 DNA sequence: TGTGCCAGCAGTTACAGGGGCACCAATCAGCCCCAGCATTTT. Translation: CASSYRGTNQPQHF.

The V and J genes are TRBV11-2 and TRBJ2-6; 7 positions match TRBD1. J was trimmed by 0 bases and V by 1 base; bases with no gene match: 3. The CDR3 runs to 17 residues. Germline lookup yields CDR1 SGHAT and CDR2 FQNNGV. CDR3 coding DNA: TGTGCCAGCAGCTTAGTGGGACAGACCTCTGGGGCCAACGTCCTGACTTTC. This sequence encodes CASSLVGQTSGANVLTF.

V is TRBV27 and J is TRBJ2-7; 9 nucleotides line up with TRBD2. This CDR3 has 14 amino acids. The germline V gene encodes CDR1 MNHEY and CDR2 SMNVEV (reference sequence). V gave up 5 bases and J gave up 2 bases; unmatched junction bases: 4. DNA for the CDR3: TGTGCCAGCAGTCCCGGACTAGCGCCCTACGAGCAGTACTTC. This codes for CASSPGLAPYEQYF.

This chain joins TRBV7-9 and TRBJ1-6; TRBD1 agrees at 7 bases. The trim removed 3 bases at V and 14 bases at J, leaving 10 bases unmatched. Looked up from germline, CDR1 is SEHNR and CDR2 is FQNEAQ (reference sequence). The CDR3 is made up of 14 amino acids. CDR3 amino acids: CASSLDRISRSLHF. The CDR3 region has the DNA TGTGCCAGCAGCTTGGACAGGATAAGTAGATCCCTCCACTTT.

This chain links TRBV5-1 with TRBJ1-6, with 8 bases lining up with TRBD1. Germline values: CDR1 SGHRS, CDR2 YFSETQ. The V and J ends lost 3 bases and 6 bases, in that order; junction bases with no gene match: 8. The CDR3 is made up of 16 amino acids. CDR3: CASSSGQGVSNSPLHF. As DNA, the CDR3 is TGCGCCAGCAGCTCCGGACAGGGCGTTAGTAATTCACCCCTCCACTTT.

The chain employs TRBV6-5 and TRBJ2-7; 11 nucleotides line up with TRBD1. This CDR3 contains 15 residues. The germline gives CDR1 MNHEY, CDR2 SVGAGI. The junction had 9 bases not matched to a gene; V was cut back by 7 bases and J by 4 bases. The CDR3 DNA reads as TGTGCCAGCACCCAAGAGGGACAGGGGGTTTACGAGCAGTACTTC. This encodes CASTQEGQGVYEQYF.

The chain employs TRBV7-9 and TRBJ2-1; D is perhaps TRBD1 (6 bases). Trimming stripped 5 bases from V and 0 bases from J, with 11 bases between. Germline loops: CDR1 SEHNR, CDR2 FQNEAQ (reference sequence). CDR3 length: 15 amino acids. The CDR3, as DNA: TGTGCCAGCAGCACGGACAGCAGCTCCTACAATGAGCAGTTCTTC. Translating gives CASSTDSSSYNEQFF.

This chain joins TRBV9 and TRBJ1-2; tentative D call: TRBD1 (6 bases). From germline, CDR1 is SGDLS and CDR2 YYNGEE. The ends were cut back, 6 bases at V and 4 bases at J, with 10 bases in the middle. This CDR3 is built from 12 residues. CDR3 bases: TGTGCCAGCAACAGGGTAGGCTATGGCTACACCTTC. Protein sequence: CASNRVGYGYTF.